One sample yielded the 27 T cell receptor beta chains listed below, sequenced in a study of T cell clonotyping in hematopoietic cell transplantation. The data were produced by immunoSEQ multiplex PCR, yet TCRdb's version contains in-frame clones alone and is incomplete. The sample lists more than 5,000 clones; roughly 30% were seen once. Sequencing used peripheral blood mononuclear cells, obtained 30 days after allogeneic stem cell transplant. Receptor source: a female patient in her 50s who had an allogeneic stem cell transplant from an unrelated donor, so the T cells may come from the graft donor. Some clones in this sample may be carry-over from other donors' samples.

The chain carries TRBV5-1 and TRBJ2-1; D remains unclear. This CDR3 contains 12 residues. CDR1 and CDR2 (germline): SGHRS, YFSETQ. The ends were cut back, 2 bases at V and 6 bases at J, with 6 bases in the middle. The CDR3 DNA is TGCGCCAGCAGCTTCCGGCCCAATGAGCAGTTCTTC. Translated, it gives CASSFRPNEQFF.

By sample share, this clone is medium-sized. The gene calls are TRBV5-6 and TRBJ2-7; 9 nucleotides align to TRBD1. V lost 4 bases, J lost 2 bases, and 7 bases stayed unmatched. Germline CDR1 SGHDT, CDR2 YYEEEE. CDR3 length: 15 residues. The CDR3 protein is CASSAGDREPYEQYF. The CDR3 region has the DNA TGTGCCAGCAGCGCTGGGGACAGGGAGCCCTACGAGCAGTACTTC.

The table lists this clone with a few counts. This sequence joins TRBV25-1 and TRBJ2-1; no reliable D call. This CDR3 is 15 amino acids long. V dropped 4 bases and J dropped 6 bases, with 16 bases sitting between them. Germline V gives CDR1 MGHDK, CDR2 SYGVNS. The CDR3 bases are TGTGCCAGCAGTGCCCTCGGGTCCCTTGGCAATGAGCAGTTCTTC. It encodes CASSALGSLGNEQFF.

The rearrangement joins TRBV30 to TRBJ1-6; D gene unclear. This CDR3 has 12 amino acids. V was cut by 3 bases and J by 15 bases, with 15 bases left in between. CDR1 GTSNPN and CDR2 SVGIG come from the germline V gene (reference sequence). The CDR3 loop is CAWSSTGQLLHF. In nucleotides, the CDR3 is TGTGCCTGGAGCTCAACCGGGCAGCTCCTCCACTTT.

This clone has just a few counts. This chain uses TRBV6-5 with TRBJ1-2; D remains unclear. Germline V gene data show CDR1 as MNHEY and CDR2 as SVGAGI. The V gene lost 4 bases and the J gene lost 7 bases, with 10 bases spanning the gap. This CDR3 contains 12 residues. The CDR3 DNA reads as TGTGCCAGCAGTTTGGTGGGATCTGGCTACACCTTC. It codes for CASSLVGSGYTF.

In its sample, this clone was seen a few times. The V gene is TRBV2, the J gene TRBJ2-2; no definite D call. The CDR3 covers 11 residues. Germline CDR1 reads SNHLY; CDR2 reads FYNNEI. Trimming cost V 6 bases and J 7 bases, with 6 bases left between them. The CDR3: CASREIGELFF. As DNA, the CDR3 is TGTGCCAGCAGGGAGATCGGGGAGCTGTTTTTT.

This clone was detected only a few times. CDR3 DNA: TGTGCCAGCAGTTTAGGCCCGCCCTATGGCTACACCTTC. Protein: CASSLGPPYGYTF. The chain is built from TRBV28 and TRBJ1-2; D gene unclear. CDR3 length: 13 residues. The germline gives CDR1 MDHEN, CDR2 SYDVKM. V was pared by 2 bases and J by 4 bases, with 8 bases between.

V is TRBV30 and J is TRBJ1-5, with a tentative D call TRBD1 (6 bases). Per germline, CDR1 GTSNPN and CDR2 SVGIG (reference sequence). The CDR3 spans 16 residues. V shed 0 bases and J shed 3 bases, with 15 bases lying between them. The CDR3 DNA reads TGTGCCTGGAGTGTTGGGGGGCGTCTAAACAATCAGCCCCAGCATTTT. It is translated as CAWSVGGRLNNQPQHF.

This chain links TRBV6-5 with TRBJ1-1; TRBD1 matches 12 bases. The junction had 6 bases not matched to a gene; V was cut back by 4 bases and J by 6 bases. Germline V gene sequence: CDR1 MNHEY, CDR2 SVGAGI. The CDR3 has 15 amino acids. The CDR3 bases are TGTGCCAGCAGTTGGGAGGGACAGGGGGCGGCTGAAGCTTTCTTT. This sequence encodes CASSWEGQGAAEAFF.

This chain links TRBV30 with TRBJ1-5, with 8 positions matching TRBD1. The CDR3 has 14 amino acids. CDR1 is GTSNPN and CDR2 is SVGIG in the germline V gene (reference sequence). V shed 3 bases, J shed 6 bases, and the junction held 7 bases outside the gene matches. CDR3 residues: CAWSGGTGSQPQHF. The CDR3 nucleotides read TGTGCCTGGAGCGGTGGGACAGGCAGTCAGCCCCAGCATTTT.

J is TRBJ2-1 and V is TRBV9; 7 nucleotides agree with TRBD1. With 2 bases clipped from V and 6 bases from J, the junction kept 11 bases outside the gene matches. The germline gives CDR1 SGDLS, CDR2 YYNGEE. This CDR3 contains 16 residues. CDR3 sequence reads: CASSVVGGSGGNEQFF. In nucleotides, the CDR3 is TGTGCCAGCAGCGTTGTTGGGGGATCAGGGGGCAATGAGCAGTTCTTC.

The chain is built from TRBV4-1 and TRBJ2-3; 8 nucleotides match TRBD2. Germline values: CDR1 MGHRA, CDR2 YSYEKL. The V segment lost 3 bases and the J segment 7 bases; nucleotides outside the gene matches: 21. This CDR3 has 19 amino acids. The CDR3 region is CASSQDWVVSGAPGYTQYF. The CDR3 nucleotides read TGCGCCAGCAGCCAGGACTGGGTGGTTAGCGGGGCTCCTGGGTATACGCAGTATTTT.

The gene calls are TRBV25-1 and TRBJ1-2; TRBD1 matches at 8 bases. CDR3 length: 14 residues. V was pared by 4 bases and J by 7 bases, with 8 bases of the junction left unmatched. The germline V gene has CDR1 MGHDK and CDR2 SYGVNS. The CDR3: CASSVTGDRGGYTF. DNA of the CDR3: TGTGCCAGCAGTGTGACAGGGGACAGAGGTGGCTACACCTTC.

The J gene is TRBJ2-1, the V gene TRBV27; D is possibly TRBD1 (5 bases). The germline CDR1 and CDR2 sequences are MNHEY and SMNVEV (reference sequence). Trimming took off 6 bases at V and 2 bases at J, with 11 bases between the two ends. The CDR3 is made up of 14 amino acids. The CDR3 loop is CASRPDRTYNEQFF. CDR3 nucleotides: TGTGCCAGCAGGCCCGACAGAACCTACAATGAGCAGTTCTTC.

This clone came up a few times. The CDR3 loop reads CASGPPGQRQETQYF. CDR3 DNA sequence: TGTGCCAGCGGACCCCCGGGACAGCGACAAGAGACCCAGTACTTC. The V gene is TRBV5-6, the J gene TRBJ2-5, with 7 nucleotides matching TRBD1. J was trimmed by 2 bases and V by 7 bases; bases with no gene match: 11. Germline V gene lookup returns CDR1 SGHDT and CDR2 YYEEEE. The length of the CDR3 is 15 residues.

This clone turned up a few times. V and J are TRBV6-1 and TRBJ2-1; 10 bases line up with TRBD2. The CDR3 length is 13 residues. With V trimmed by 7 bases and J by 10 bases, 7 bases remained unmatched. From germline, CDR1 is MNHNS and CDR2 SASEGT. This CDR3 is CASTRTSGGEQFF. DNA for the CDR3: TGTGCCAGCACCCGGACTAGCGGTGGCGAGCAGTTCTTC.

The chain is built from TRBV9 and TRBJ1-4, with D maybe TRBD1 (5 bases). The germline V and J ends were trimmed by 1 base and 4 bases, with 14 bases remaining between them. Germline-derived CDR1 and CDR2 are SGDLS and YYNGEE. The CDR3 spans 16 residues. The CDR3 DNA is TGTGCCAGCAGCGTATCACAGGACTACCATAATGAAAAACTGTTTTTT. This gives the protein CASSVSQDYHNEKLFF.

A few counts support this clone. This chain uses TRBV20-1 with TRBJ2-1; 7 nucleotides match TRBD1. V lost 7 bases, J lost 8 bases, and 5 bases stayed unmatched. CDR3 length: 11 residues. Per the germline V gene, CDR1 is DFQATT and CDR2 is SNEGSKA (reference sequence). The CDR3 spells CSVGTDYEQFF. As DNA, the CDR3 is TGCAGTGTGGGGACAGACTATGAGCAGTTCTTC.

This clone was seen a single time. The chain is built from TRBV30 and TRBJ1-2; D might be TRBD1 (6 bases). This CDR3 spans 11 amino acids. The V gene lost 5 bases and the J gene lost 6 bases, with 10 bases spanning the gap. Germline lookup yields CDR1 GTSNPN and CDR2 SVGIG (reference sequence). DNA of the CDR3: TGTGCCTGGCCAGGGGAGGATGGCTACACCTTC. Translating gives CAWPGEDGYTF.

The genes are TRBV6-6 and TRBJ1-1; D possibly corresponds to TRBD1 (5 bases). The CDR3 runs 14 residues. CDR1 is MNHNY and CDR2 is SVGAGI in the germline V gene (reference sequence). The V gene lost 6 bases and the J gene lost 1 base, with 12 bases spanning the gap. The CDR3 is CASSGQQANTEAFF. The DNA of the CDR3 is TGTGCCAGCAGCGGACAACAGGCGAACACTGAAGCTTTCTTT.

This clone was picked up a small number of times. The chain recombines TRBV6-5 with TRBJ1-2; D is uncertain. V shed 5 bases and J shed 8 bases, with 12 bases lying between them. The germline gives CDR1 MNHEY, CDR2 SVGAGI. CDR3 size: 12 residues. The CDR3 is CASSPNKVGYTF. Written as DNA, the CDR3 is TGTGCCAGCAGTCCTAATAAAGTAGGCTACACCTTC.

V gene TRBV6-5 combines with J gene TRBJ1-5; 7 bases map to TRBD1. Looked up from germline, CDR1 is MNHEY and CDR2 is SVGAGI. V shed 6 bases and J 3 bases; nucleotides not matched to a gene: 2. This CDR3 comprises 13 residues. This CDR3 reads CASRGQANQPQHF. DNA for the CDR3: TGTGCCAGCAGAGGACAGGCCAATCAGCCCCAGCATTTT.

In this sample, this clone turned up a few times. This chain connects TRBV15 to TRBJ1-6, with D unresolved. Germline loops: CDR1 LNHNV, CDR2 YYDKDF (reference sequence). This CDR3 contains 13 residues. With 0 bases removed from V and 8 bases from J, the gap between germline ends came to 5 bases. The CDR3 here is CATSRDQDSPLHF. The DNA of the CDR3 is TGTGCCACCAGCAGAGATCAGGATTCACCCCTCCACTTT.

This chain joins TRBV6-5 and TRBJ2-7, with D possibly TRBD1 on 6 matching bases. The germline V and J ends were trimmed by 5 bases and 5 bases, with 16 bases remaining between them. The CDR3 extends over 14 amino acids. CDR1 and CDR2 from the germline V gene are MNHEY and SVGAGI. As DNA, the CDR3 is TGTGCCAGCAGTACCCGGCAAGAGGGGGACGAGCAGTACTTC. Protein sequence: CASSTRQEGDEQYF.

This clone was counted between two and nine times. J is TRBJ1-2 and V is TRBV6-5, with unresolved D. In germline, CDR1 is MNHEY, CDR2 SVGAGI. V dropped 6 bases and J dropped 6 bases, with 8 bases sitting between them. This CDR3 comprises 11 residues. The CDR3 loop is CASRRGNGYTF. The CDR3 DNA follows: TGTGCCAGCAGAAGAGGGAATGGCTACACCTTC.

This clone was observed a single time. The J gene is TRBJ2-7, the V gene TRBV30; 9 bases map to TRBD1. The CDR3 sequence is 15 residues long. Germline lookup yields CDR1 GTSNPN and CDR2 SVGIG (reference sequence). Losses at the gene ends were 4 bases for V and 7 bases for J; bases not matched to a gene: 14. The CDR3 loop reads CAWTPRDRESREQYF. The CDR3 nucleotides are TGTGCCTGGACTCCCCGGGACAGGGAATCAAGGGAGCAGTACTTC.

The table lists this clone with a few counts. V gene TRBV29-1 combines with J gene TRBJ1-5; 9 bases line up with TRBD1. Germline V CDR1 and CDR2: SQVTM, ANQGSEA. The CDR3 is 13 residues long. V shed 4 bases, J shed 7 bases, and the junction held 5 bases outside the gene matches. The CDR3 sequence: CSVGTGDRQPQHF. CDR3 in DNA: TGCAGCGTTGGGACAGGGGATCGCCAGCCCCAGCATTTT.